This is a list of T cell receptor beta chains from one sample in a study of T cell responses to AZD1222 COVID-19 vaccine. Generated by immunoSEQ multiplex PCR, the TCRdb table keeps only in-frame clones and is missing some. The profile shows about 110,000 clones, almost 90% of them singletons. The sample here was peripheral blood, taken on day 0 of AZD1222 vaccination. The receptors come from an adult in good health. CDR3s include the opening cysteine and the closing phenylalanine or tryptophan. D genes are given only for firm matches. Rows give clone size only sometimes, using once, few, many, or a class for an expanded clone.

TRBV7-2	TRBD1	.	TRBJ1-2	TGTGCCAGCAGCTTAGAAGACAGGGGGTGGGCCTATGGCTACGCCTTC	CASSLEDRGWAYGYAF
TRBV19	.	.	TRBJ1-1	TGTGCCAGTAGCATTCAGGACACTGAAGCTTTCTTT	CASSIQDTEAFF
TRBV6-1	TRBD1	.	TRBJ1-5	TGTGCCAGCAGTGAAGGGACAGGGCATCAGCCCCAGCATTTT	CASSEGTGHQPQHF
TRBV27	.	.	TRBJ1-3	TGTGCCAGCAGTTTATCCCTCTCTGGAAACACCATATATTTT	CASSLSLSGNTIYF
TRBV19	.	.	TRBJ1-1	TGTGCCAGTAAATATTCCCGGGAGGCGAACACTGAAGCTTTCTTT	CASKYSREANTEAFF
TRBV4-2	TRBD1	.	TRBJ1-2	TGTGCCAGCAGCCCTCTCGGGACAGGCGACGCTAACTATGGCTACACCTTC	CASSPLGTGDANYGYTF
TRBV28	.	.	TRBJ1-2	TGTGCCAGCAGTTTATCTTCCACAGCCTATGGCTACACCTTC	CASSLSSTAYGYTF
TRBV11-1	TRBD1	once	TRBJ1-2	TGTGCCAGCAGCTTGGACAGGTGGAAGAATGGCTACACCTTC	CASSLDRWKNGYTF
TRBV19	.	.	TRBJ1-5	TGTGCCAGTAGTCCCGCTATGGGTCAGCCCCAGCATTTT	CASSPAMGQPQHF
TRBV27	TRBD1	.	TRBJ1-2	TGTGCCAGCAGTTTAGGGGCAGGGGGCGCTGGTGGCTACACCTTC	CASSLGAGGAGGYTF
TRBV18	.	.	TRBJ2-1	TGTGCCAGCTCACCCCGTCAGGAGGACGATGAGCAGTTCTTC	CASSPRQEDDEQFF
TRBV6-5	.	.	TRBJ2-7	TGTGCCAGCACCGATCCCATTGGTAGTTACGAGCAGTACTTC	CASTDPIGSYEQYF
TRBV2	.	.	TRBJ1-6	TGTGCCAGCAGTGAAACGAACTTTAATTCACCCCTCCACTTT	CASSETNFNSPLHF
TRBV19	TRBD1	.	TRBJ1-5	TGTGCCAGTAGCGACAGGGGTAAGAGCAATCAGCCCCAGCATTTT	CASSDRGKSNQPQHF
TRBV7-9	.	.	TRBJ1-4	TGTGCCAGCAGCTTAGGGGGGGATGTTGAAAAACTGTTTTTT	CASSLGGDVEKLFF
TRBV7-9	.	.	TRBJ2-2	TGTGCCAGCAGCTTCGACTGGACCGGGGAGCTGTTTTTT	CASSFDWTGELFF
TRBV11-3	.	.	TRBJ2-3	TGTGCCAGCAGCTTAAAGGGCCCCATCGGAGATACGCAGTATTTT	CASSLKGPIGDTQYF
TRBV27	.	.	TRBJ1-6	TGTGCCAGCACCTCCGGTGGGTGGTCACCCCTCCACTTT	CASTSGGWSPLHF
TRBV7-9	.	.	TRBJ1-5	TGTGCCAGCAGCCTTATGGCTCAGCCCCAGCATTTT	CASSLMAQPQHF
TRBV11-3	.	.	TRBJ2-3	TGTGCCAGCAGCTTAGATCAAGGTGGGACACACCGAAAAGATACGCAGTATTTT	CASSLDQGGTHRKDTQYF
TRBV5-6	.	.	TRBJ2-5	TGTGCCAGCAGCTTGCGGGGTGCAGAGACCCAGTACTTC	CASSLRGAETQYF
TRBV12-5	.	.	TRBJ2-5	TGTGCTAGTGGTCTCGGGGAGACCCAGTACTTC	CASGLGETQYF
TRBV9	.	.	TRBJ2-7	TGTGCCAGCAGCGTAGCCTCCGGGTGGGCCTACGAGCAGTACTTC	CASSVASGWAYEQYF
TRBV19	.	once	TRBJ1-5	TGTGCCAGTACCCAGAGGGGGTTAGGACAGCCCCAGCATTTT	CASTQRGLGQPQHF
TRBV5-5	TRBD2	.	TRBJ2-7	TGTGCCAGCAGCTTGGTATGGGGACTAGGCTACGAGCAGTACTTC	CASSLVWGLGYEQYF
TRBV2	.	.	TRBJ2-7	TGTGCCAGCAGTGTCGGGGCCTTCTCCTACGAGCAGTACTTC	CASSVGAFSYEQYF
TRBV27	.	.	TRBJ2-7	TGTGCCAGCAGTTACATAGGGGGGTCCTACGAGCAGTACTTC	CASSYIGGSYEQYF